Included here is one T cell receptor (beta chain) sequence, with context. The antigen remains undetermined. One end of the junction varies from germline; a read error may be responsible. The data stem from a study of PD-1 blockade in classical Hodgkin lymphoma. General study results and limits: Possible causes of repertoire differences, disease activity or prior therapy, remain undefined. Newly diagnosed patients reportedly trailed healthy donors in baseline TCR diversity.

Described time point: newly diagnosed, previously untreated cHL patient sample. Comparison came from newly diagnosed, untreated classical Hodgkin lymphoma PBMCs. Sequenced by immunoSEQ multiplex PCR; TCRdb stores in-frame clones only, minus some. This sample carries around 50,000 clones, about nine tenths of them seen once, and the ten largest clones take roughly 5%. This clonotype was obtained from a human donor with classical Hodgkin lymphoma. Input material: peripheral blood mononuclear cells (PBMCs).

DNA of the CDR3: TGTGCTAGCAGCCCCGCGGCTAGCGGGAGCTACAATGAGCAGTTCTTC. This translates into CASSPAASGSYNEQFF. The V and J genes are TRBV7-7 and TRBJ2-1, with 10 positions matching TRBD2. The length of the CDR3 is 16 residues. CDR1 is SSHAT, CDR2 FNYEAQ, per germline (reference sequence).